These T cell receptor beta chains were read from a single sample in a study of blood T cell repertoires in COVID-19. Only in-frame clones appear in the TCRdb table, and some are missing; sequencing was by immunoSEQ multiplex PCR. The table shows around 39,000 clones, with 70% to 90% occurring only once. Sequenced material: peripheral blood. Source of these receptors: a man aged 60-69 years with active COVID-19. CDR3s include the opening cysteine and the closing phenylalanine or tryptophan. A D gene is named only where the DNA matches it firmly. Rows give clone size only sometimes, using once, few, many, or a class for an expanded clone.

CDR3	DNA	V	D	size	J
CASSLLSEQFF	TGTGCCAGCAGCTTATTGAGTGAGCAGTTCTTC	TRBV7-9	-	-	TRBJ2-1
CAIVGRYYEQYF	TGTGCCATAGTCGGTAGATACTACGAGCAGTACTTC	TRBV2	-	-	TRBJ2-7
CASSYRDRGAYEQYF	TGTGCCAGCAGTTACCGGGACAGGGGGGCCTACGAGCAGTACTTC	TRBV6-2/TRBV6-3	TRBD1	-	TRBJ2-7
CASSTLAGPYEQYF	TGTGCCAGCAGCACACTAGCGGGGCCCTACGAGCAGTACTTC	TRBV7-2	TRBD2	-	TRBJ2-7
CASSALWTDKGDDTQYF	TGTGCCAGCAGCGCCTTATGGACAGACAAAGGGGATGATACGCAGTATTTT	TRBV5-6	-	-	TRBJ2-3
CASSLTNRGLSPLHF	TGTGCCAGCAGCCTGACCAACAGGGGGCTCTCACCCCTCCACTTT	TRBV14	TRBD1	once	TRBJ1-6
CASSEEEGSKQYF	TGTGCCAGCAGTGAAGAAGAGGGTTCTAAGCAGTACTTC	TRBV2	-	-	TRBJ2-7
CASSSGGLAEAFF	TGTGCCAGCAGTTCAGGGGGCTTGGCTGAAGCTTTCTTT	TRBV6-5	TRBD1	-	TRBJ1-1
CAWSVSSLAGELFF	TGTGCCTGGAGTGTAAGCTCTCTTGCCGGGGAGCTGTTTTTT	TRBV30	-	-	TRBJ2-2
CASSSVKQGPLSDTQYF	TGTGCCAGCAGCTCGGTTAAACAGGGTCCCCTTTCAGATACGCAGTATTTT	TRBV7-9	-	-	TRBJ2-3
CASSQDRGLPLHF	TGTGCCAGCAGCCAAGACAGGGGGCTACCCCTCCACTTT	TRBV6-2/TRBV6-3	TRBD1	-	TRBJ1-6
CASSYYRSNTGELFF	TGTGCCAGCAGCTACTACCGGTCAAACACCGGGGAGCTGTTTTTT	TRBV6-2/TRBV6-3	-	-	TRBJ2-2
CTSSPRASRTRTYEQYF	TGCACCAGCAGCCCTCGGGCCTCAAGGACAAGAACCTACGAGCAGTACTTC	TRBV1	-	-	TRBJ2-7
CAISGIATDTQYF	TGTGCCATCAGTGGGATAGCTACAGATACGCAGTATTTT	TRBV10-3	-	-	TRBJ2-3
CASSEGPTDTQYF	TGCGCCAGCAGTGAGGGCCCCACAGATACGCAGTATTTT	TRBV10-1	-	-	TRBJ2-3
CAISTGGTEAFF	TGTGCCATCAGTACAGGGGGCACTGAAGCTTTCTTT	TRBV10-3	TRBD1	-	TRBJ1-1
CASSLTRSSNQPQHF	TGTGCCAGCAGTTTAACTAGGAGCAGCAATCAGCCCCAGCATTTT	TRBV28	-	-	TRBJ1-5
CASRRDRATYNEQFF	TGTGCCAGCAGAAGGGACAGGGCGACCTACAATGAGCAGTTCTTC	TRBV6-5	TRBD1	-	TRBJ2-1
CASSPESSRAETQYF	TGTGCCAGCAGCCCGGAATCTAGCCGAGCGGAGACCCAGTACTTC	TRBV7-6	-	-	TRBJ2-5
CASSRSGTGPGELFF	TGTGCCAGCAGCCGATCCGGGACAGGGCCCGGGGAGCTGTTTTTT	TRBV3-1/TRBV3-2	TRBD1	-	TRBJ2-2
CASSSRQGVINGYTF	TGTGCCAGCAGTTCCAGACAGGGGGTTATTAATGGCTACACCTTC	TRBV6-2/TRBV6-3	TRBD1	-	TRBJ1-2
CASSVGTQEQYF	TGTGCCAGCAGCGTCGGGACACAGGAGCAGTACTTC	TRBV9	-	-	TRBJ2-7
CASHPGQGTGGEQYF	TGTGCCAGCCACCCGGGACAGGGAACGGGCGGCGAGCAGTACTTC	TRBV18	TRBD1	few	TRBJ2-7
CASSLEGASGYNEQFF	TGTGCCAGCAGCTTGGAAGGGGCTAGCGGATACAATGAGCAGTTCTTC	TRBV5-4	TRBD2	-	TRBJ2-1
CASSVDTSSGTDTQYF	TGTGCCAGCAGCGTAGATACGTCCTCGGGAACGGATACGCAGTATTTT	TRBV9	-	once	TRBJ2-3
CATSDGATESLFF	TGTGCCACCAGTGATGGGGCGACTGAGTCACTGTTTTTT	TRBV24-1	-	-	TRBJ1-4
CASSPPSTDTQYF	TGTGCCAGCAGCCCCCCGAGCACAGATACGCAGTATTTT	TRBV7-2	-	-	TRBJ2-3
CASRIAGLTDTQYF	TGTGCCAGTAGAATTGCGGGACTCACAGATACGCAGTATTTT	TRBV19	-	-	TRBJ2-3
CASSYGPGSGNTIYF	TGTGCCAGCAGCTACGGGCCGGGGTCTGGAAACACCATATATTTT	TRBV7-3	-	-	TRBJ1-3
CASSPGTTYEQYF	TGTGCCAGTAGTCCGGGAACAACCTACGAGCAGTACTTC	TRBV19	-	-	TRBJ2-7
CASSSSGTSSNEQFF	TGTGCCAGCAGCTCTTCCGGGACTAGCAGTAATGAGCAGTTCTTC	TRBV9	TRBD2	-	TRBJ2-1
CASSPAGQQYEQYF	TGTGCCAGCTCACCGGCGGGGCAACAGTACGAGCAGTACTTC	TRBV18	-	-	TRBJ2-7
CASSSASGRANNEQFF	TGCGCCAGCAGCTCAGCTAGCGGGAGGGCCAACAATGAGCAGTTCTTC	TRBV5-1	TRBD2	-	TRBJ2-1
CASPHLGSGGGITNEKLFF	TGTGCCAGCCCTCATCTGGGGTCAGGGGGCGGGATAACTAATGAAAAACTGTTTTTT	TRBV28	TRBD1	-	TRBJ1-4
CASSLNKEDEQYF	TGTGCCAGCAGTTTAAACAAAGAAGACGAGCAGTACTTC	TRBV12-3/TRBV12-4	-	-	TRBJ2-7
CASTGGIDTQYF	TGTGCCAGCACGGGTGGCATAGATACGCAGTATTTT	TRBV28	-	-	TRBJ2-3
CASSFAGVVGELFF	TGTGCCAGCAGCTTTGCAGGGGTAGTCGGGGAGCTGTTTTTT	TRBV11-2	-	few	TRBJ2-2
CASSLFNTGELFF	TGTGCCAGCAGCCTCTTTAACACCGGGGAGCTGTTTTTT	TRBV7-2	-	once	TRBJ2-2
CASSPPGQSGELFF	TGTGCCAGCTCACCACCCGGACAATCCGGGGAGCTGTTTTTT	TRBV18	-	-	TRBJ2-2
CASSLQRTGHGYTF	TGTGCCAGCAGTTTACAACGGACAGGGCATGGCTACACCTTC	TRBV27	TRBD1	-	TRBJ1-2
CASSPQPAYEQYF	TGTGCCAGCAGTCCCCAACCAGCCTACGAGCAGTACTTC	TRBV7-2	-	-	TRBJ2-7